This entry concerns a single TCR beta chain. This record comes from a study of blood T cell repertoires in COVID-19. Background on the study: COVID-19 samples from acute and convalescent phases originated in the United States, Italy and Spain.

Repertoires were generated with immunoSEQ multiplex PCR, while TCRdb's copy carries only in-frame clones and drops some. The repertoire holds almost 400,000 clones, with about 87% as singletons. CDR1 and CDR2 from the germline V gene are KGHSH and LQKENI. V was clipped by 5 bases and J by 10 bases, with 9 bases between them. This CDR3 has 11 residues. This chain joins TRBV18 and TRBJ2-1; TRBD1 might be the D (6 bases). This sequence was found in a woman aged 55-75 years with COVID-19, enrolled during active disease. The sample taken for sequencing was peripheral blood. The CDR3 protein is CASSTDREQFF. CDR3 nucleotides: TGTGCCAGCTCAACGGACAGAGAGCAGTTCTTC.